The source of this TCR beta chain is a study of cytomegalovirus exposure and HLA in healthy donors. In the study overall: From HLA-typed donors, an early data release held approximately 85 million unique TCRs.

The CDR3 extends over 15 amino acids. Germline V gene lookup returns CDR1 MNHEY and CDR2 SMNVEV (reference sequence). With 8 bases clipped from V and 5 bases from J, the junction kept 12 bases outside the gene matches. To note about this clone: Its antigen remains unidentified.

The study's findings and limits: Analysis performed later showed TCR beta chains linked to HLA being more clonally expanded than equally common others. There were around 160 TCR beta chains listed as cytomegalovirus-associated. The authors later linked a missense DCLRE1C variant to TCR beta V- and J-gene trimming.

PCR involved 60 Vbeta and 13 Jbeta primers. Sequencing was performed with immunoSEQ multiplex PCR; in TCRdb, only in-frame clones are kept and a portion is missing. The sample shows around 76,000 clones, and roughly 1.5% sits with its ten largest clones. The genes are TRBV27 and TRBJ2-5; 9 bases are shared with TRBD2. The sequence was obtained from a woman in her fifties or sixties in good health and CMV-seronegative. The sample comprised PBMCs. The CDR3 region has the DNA TGTGCCAGCCGAGTTGCCGGGACTAGCTGGGAGACCCAGTACTTC. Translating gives CASRVAGTSWETQYF.